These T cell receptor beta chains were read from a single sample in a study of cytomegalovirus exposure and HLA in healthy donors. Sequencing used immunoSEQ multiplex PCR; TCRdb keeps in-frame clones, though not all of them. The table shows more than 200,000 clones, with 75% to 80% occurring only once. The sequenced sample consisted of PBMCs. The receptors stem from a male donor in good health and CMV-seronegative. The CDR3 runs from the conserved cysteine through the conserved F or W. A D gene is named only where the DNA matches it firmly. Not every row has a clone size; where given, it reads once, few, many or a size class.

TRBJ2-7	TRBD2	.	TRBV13	CASSFRTVGTSTGEQYF	TGTGCCAGCAGCTTTCGGACAGTGGGGACTAGCACCGGCGAGCAGTACTTC
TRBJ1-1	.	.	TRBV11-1	CASSLVDSEAFF	TGTGCCAGCAGCTTAGTGGACAGTGAAGCTTTCTTT
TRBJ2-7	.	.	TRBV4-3	CASSQDRAASYEQYF	TGCGCCAGCAGCCAAGATCGAGCAGCGAGCTACGAGCAGTACTTC
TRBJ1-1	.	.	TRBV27	CASSLLRSEGLEAFF	TGTGCCAGCAGTTTATTAAGGAGTGAGGGACTTGAAGCTTTCTTT
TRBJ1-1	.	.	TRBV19	CASSMAVITEAFF	TGTGCCAGTAGTATGGCGGTAATCACTGAAGCTTTCTTT
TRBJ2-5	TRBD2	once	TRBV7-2	CASSSTSGSLQETQYF	TGTGCCAGCAGCTCGACTAGCGGGAGTCTCCAAGAGACCCAGTACTTC
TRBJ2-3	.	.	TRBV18	CATTRTEDTQYF	TGTGCCACTACCAGGACAGAAGATACGCAGTATTTT
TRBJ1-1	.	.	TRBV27	CASSFLAGVSSDGITEAFF	.
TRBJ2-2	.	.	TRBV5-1	CASSFPDGVTGELFF	TGCGCCAGCAGCTTCCCGGACGGGGTCACCGGGGAGCTGTTTTTT
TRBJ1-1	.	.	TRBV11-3	CASSSAQGLVTEAFF	TGTGCCAGCAGCTCGGCCCAGGGACTTGTGACTGAAGCTTTCTTT
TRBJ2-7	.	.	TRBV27	CASSLRGHSSYEQYF	TGTGCCAGCAGTTTAAGGGGACACAGCTCCTACGAGCAGTACTTC
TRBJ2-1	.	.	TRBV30	CAWSTGLGGAVNEQFF	TGTGCCTGGAGTACGGGACTGGGCGGGGCCGTTAATGAGCAGTTCTTC
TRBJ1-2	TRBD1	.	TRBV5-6	CASSPGQEYLPTF	TGTGCCAGCAGCCCTGGACAGGAATATCTTCCCACCTTC
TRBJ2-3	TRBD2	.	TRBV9	CASSVVGAGGRTDTQYF	TGTGCCAGCAGCGTAGTAGGAGCGGGGGGGCGCACAGATACGCAGTATTTT
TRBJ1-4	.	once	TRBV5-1	CASSSGQEKLFF	TGCGCCAGCAGCTCCGGACAGGAAAAACTGTTTTTT
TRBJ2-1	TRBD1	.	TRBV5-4	CASSPQGGFRNEQFF	TGTGCCAGCAGCCCACAGGGGGGCTTTCGCAATGAGCAGTTCTTC
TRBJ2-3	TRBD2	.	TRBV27	CASAGPGLAGGFTDTQYF	TGTGCCAGCGCTGGTCCGGGACTAGCGGGAGGGTTTACAGATACGCAGTATTTT
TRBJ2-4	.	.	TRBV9	CASSVDWGPFAKNIQYF	TGTGCCAGCAGCGTAGATTGGGGGCCCTTTGCCAAAAACATTCAGTACTTC
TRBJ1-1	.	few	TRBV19	CAITRGGEAFF	TGTGCCATTACCCGAGGCGGGGAAGCTTTCTTT
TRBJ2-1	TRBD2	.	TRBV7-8	CASSLGTSGREDAEQFF	TGTGCCAGCAGCCTGGGGACTAGCGGGAGGGAGGACGCTGAGCAGTTCTTC
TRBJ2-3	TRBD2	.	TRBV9	CASSVDRRGRTDTQYF	TGTGCCAGCAGCGTAGACCGACGCGGGAGGACAGATACGCAGTATTTT
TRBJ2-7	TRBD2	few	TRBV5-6	CASSLAAGGAYEQYF	TGTGCCAGCAGCTTGGCAGCGGGAGGGGCTTACGAGCAGTACTTC
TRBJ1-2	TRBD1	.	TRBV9	CASSVPDRGGYGYTF	TGTGCCAGCAGCGTACCGGACAGGGGGGGATATGGCTACACCTTC
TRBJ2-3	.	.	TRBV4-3	CASSQDPFTGEGDTQYF	TGCGCCAGCAGCCAAGATCCGTTTACCGGGGAAGGAGATACGCAGTATTTT
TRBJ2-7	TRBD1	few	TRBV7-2	CASSPGQGGSYEQYF	TGTGCCAGCAGCCCGGGACAGGGGGGCTCCTACGAGCAGTACTTC
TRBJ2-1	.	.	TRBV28	CASTPPRGEQFF	TGTGCCAGCACCCCCCCTAGGGGCGAGCAGTTCTTC
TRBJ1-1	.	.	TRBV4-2	CASSHPTPNTEAFF	TGTGCCAGCAGCCATCCAACTCCGAACACTGAAGCTTTCTTT
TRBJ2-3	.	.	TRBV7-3	CASSLQGPTDTQYF	TGTGCCAGCAGCTTACAGGGGCCCACAGATACGCAGTATTTT
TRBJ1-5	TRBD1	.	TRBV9	CASSEGTGYRQPQHF	TGTGCCAGCAGCGAGGGGACAGGGTATCGGCAGCCCCAGCATTTT
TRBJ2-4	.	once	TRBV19	CASNVSPGTLAKNIQYF	TGTGCCAGTAACGTTAGTCCAGGAACTCTAGCCAAAAACATTCAGTACTTC
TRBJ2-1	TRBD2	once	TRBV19	CASSLGRANGTSGRNYNEQFF	TGTGCCAGTAGCCTCGGACGGGCAAACGGGACTAGCGGGAGGAACTACAATGAGCAGTTCTTC
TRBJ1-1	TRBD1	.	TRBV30	CAWTAGTDTEAFF	TGTGCCTGGACCGCCGGGACAGACACTGAAGCTTTCTTT
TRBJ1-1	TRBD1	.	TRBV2	CASSDPRDSGGTEAFF	TGTGCCAGCAGTGACCCCCGGGACAGTGGGGGTACTGAAGCTTTCTTT
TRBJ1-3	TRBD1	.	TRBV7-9	CASSAQPGQEGNTIYF	TGTGCCAGCAGCGCTCAGCCGGGACAGGAGGGAAACACCATATATTTT
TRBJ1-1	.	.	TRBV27	CASGWTFENTEAFF	TGTGCCAGCGGATGGACATTTGAGAACACTGAAGCTTTCTTT
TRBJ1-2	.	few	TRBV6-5	CASSQLTFYGYTF	TGTGCCAGCAGCCAACTCACTTTCTATGGCTACACCTTC
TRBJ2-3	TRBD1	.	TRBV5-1	CATSRTGETDTQYF	TGCGCTACGTCCAGGACAGGCGAGACAGATACGCAGTATTTT
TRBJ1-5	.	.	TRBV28	CASRTPAGDRQPQHF	TGTGCCAGCAGGACCCCGGCAGGGGATCGTCAGCCCCAGCATTTT
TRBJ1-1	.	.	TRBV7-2	CASSLPGAEAFF	TGTGCCAGCAGTCTCCCCGGGGCTGAAGCTTTCTTT
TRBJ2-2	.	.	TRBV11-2	CASSFLQMGAGELFF	TGTGCCAGCAGCTTTTTACAGATGGGCGCCGGGGAGCTGTTTTTT
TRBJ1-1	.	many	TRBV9	CASSVSMNTEAFF	TGTGCCAGCAGCGTATCCATGAACACTGAAGCTTTCTTT